What follows describes a single T cell receptor (beta chain). Amplification used 60 Vbeta primers and 13 Jbeta primers. The protocol was immunoSEQ multiplex PCR, while the TCRdb copy is restricted to in-frame clones and leaves out a portion. The sample consists of about 170,000 clones, roughly 70% of them appearing once. The record originates from a study of cytomegalovirus exposure and HLA in healthy donors. The J segment lost 1 base and the V segment lost 2 bases, leaving 4 bases of the junction unmatched. This CDR3 has 16 amino acids. From germline, CDR1 is SNHLY and CDR2 FYNNEI. The material sequenced was PBMCs. The sequence came from a man in his forties in good health and CMV-seropositive. This chain joins TRBV2 and TRBJ2-5; 10 positions match TRBD2. Here the CDR3 reads CASSESPSGGQETQYF. DNA for the CDR3: TGTGCCAGCAGTGAATCCCCTAGCGGGGGCCAAGAGACCCAGTACTTC.